The 31 T cell receptor beta chains listed next were all sequenced from one sample in a study of blood T cell repertoires in COVID-19. TCRdb keeps only in-frame clones here, not all; method: immunoSEQ multiplex PCR. The repertoire holds about 200,000 clones, with 80% as singletons. What was sequenced was peripheral blood. The receptors come from a man in his sixties with acute or convalescent COVID-19.

This chain uses TRBV10-3 with TRBJ2-7, with TRBD2 identical over 11 bases. Trimming cost V 3 bases and J 5 bases; bases outside gene matches: 6. CDR1 ENHRY and CDR2 SYGVKD come from the germline V gene. CDR3 length: 15 amino acids. The CDR3 DNA is TGTGCCATCAGTGAACTAGCGGGAGAATCAGACGAGCAGTACTTC. This codes for CAISELAGESDEQYF.

The gene calls are TRBV4-2 and TRBJ1-1, with D unclear. V was clipped by 2 bases and J by 1 base, with 11 bases between them. From germline, CDR1 is LGHNA and CDR2 YNFKEQ. The CDR3 has 15 amino acids. The CDR3 DNA is TGTGCCAGCAGCCAATCTGGTAACAAGAACACTGAAGCTTTCTTT. It encodes CASSQSGNKNTEAFF.

This chain connects TRBV5-1 to TRBJ1-3, with D possibly being TRBD1 (6 bases). This CDR3 region has 14 residues. V dropped 0 bases and J dropped 2 bases, with 6 bases sitting between them. Germline assignment: CDR1 SGHRS and CDR2 YFSETQ. The CDR3 DNA reads as TGCGCCAGCAGCTTGGGGGGGCCTGGAAACACCATATATTTT. This gives the protein CASSLGGPGNTIYF.

J is TRBJ1-5 and V is TRBV5-8, with no clear D. V gave up 0 bases and J gave up 1 base, with 5 bases separating them. Germline CDR1 is SGHTS and CDR2 is YDEGEE. This CDR3 has 14 residues. This CDR3 reads CASSLGLSNQPQHF. For the CDR3, the DNA is TGTGCCAGCAGCTTGGGACTGAGCAATCAGCCCCAGCATTTT.

This chain joins TRBV3-1 (or the pseudogene TRBV3-2) and TRBJ2-1; 12 nucleotides agree with TRBD2. The CDR3 length is 16 residues. The V segment lost 4 bases and the J segment 4 bases; nucleotides outside the gene matches: 5. Germline lookup yields CDR1 LGHDT and CDR2 YNNKEL (reference sequence). CDR3 loop: CASSPRLAGAYNEQFF. The CDR3 DNA follows: TGTGCCAGCAGCCCTCGACTAGCGGGAGCTTACAATGAGCAGTTCTTC.

This clone appeared once. The V gene is TRBV24-1, the J gene TRBJ2-1, with 10 nucleotides matching TRBD2. The CDR3 loop spans 20 amino acids. Germline CDR1 is KGHDR and CDR2 is SFDVKD. Germline trimming cut 0 bases from V and 4 bases from J; bases unmatched to any gene: 14. The CDR3 region is CATSDLPHEISGRRYNEQFF. CDR3 DNA sequence: TGTGCCACCAGTGATTTGCCCCATGAAATTAGCGGGAGGCGATACAATGAGCAGTTCTTC.

The DNA of the CDR3 is TGTGCCAGCAGCTTCGGCGGGAGGGACGAGCAGTACTTC. Protein product: CASSFGGRDEQYF. The chain carries TRBV5-4 and TRBJ2-7, with 9 bases fitting TRBD2. The CDR3 loop spans 13 amino acids. Germline V gives CDR1 SGHNT, CDR2 YYREEE (reference sequence). With 2 bases clipped from V and 5 bases from J, the junction kept 2 bases outside the gene matches.

CDR3 in amino acids: CASSPTRVAGGLGDEQFF. The CDR3 nucleotides are TGTGCCAGCAGCCCGACTCGTGTGGCGGGAGGTTTAGGGGATGAGCAGTTCTTC. The chain recombines TRBV11-2 with TRBJ2-1; 8 nucleotides agree with TRBD2. The CDR3 has 18 amino acids. The germline CDR1 and CDR2 sequences are SGHAT and FQNNGV. V shed 5 bases, J shed 8 bases, and the junction held 20 bases outside the gene matches.

The chain carries TRBV15 and TRBJ2-1; perhaps TRBD1 as D (6 bases). Trimming removed 2 bases from V and 0 bases from J, with 11 bases in between. The CDR3 consists of 16 residues. The V gene's germline CDR1 is LNHNV and CDR2 YYDKDF (reference sequence). The CDR3 region has the DNA TGTGCCACCAGCAGACTAGGACAGAGCTCCTACAATGAGCAGTTCTTC. The encoded protein is CATSRLGQSSYNEQFF.

The chain employs TRBV27 and TRBJ1-2, with 8 nucleotides matching TRBD1. CDR1 MNHEY and CDR2 SMNVEV come from the germline V gene (reference sequence). V gave up 5 bases and J gave up 4 bases; unmatched junction bases: 6. CDR3 length equals 14 residues. CDR3 amino acids: CASSPIGTGYGYTF. For the CDR3, the DNA is TGTGCCAGCAGTCCAATCGGGACAGGCTATGGCTACACCTTC.

A remark on this clone: Germline and junction disagree at one end, which may indicate a read error. The chain combines TRBV5-1 with TRBJ2-4; TRBD1 aligns across 8 bases. This CDR3 contains 15 residues. CDR1 is SGHRS and CDR2 is YFSETQ in the germline V gene. Here the CDR3 DNA reads TGCGCCAGCAGCTTGGGGCAGGGGGCCATAAACATTCAGTACTTC. Amino acids: CASSLGQGAINIQYF.

The chain joins TRBV7-9 to TRBJ2-1; possible D gene TRBD2, 6 bases. The germline CDR1 and CDR2 sequences are SEHNR and FQNEAQ (reference sequence). Trimming took off 1 base at V and 8 bases at J, with 15 bases between the two ends. The CDR3 has 15 residues. The CDR3 DNA sequence: TGTGCCAGCAGCTTAGGACTAGAAATTGGGGATGAGCAGTTCTTC. Amino acid sequence: CASSLGLEIGDEQFF.

The J gene is TRBJ2-1, the V gene TRBV13; TRBD2 aligns across 10 bases. The J segment lost 2 bases and the V segment lost 4 bases, leaving 11 bases of the junction unmatched. Germline CDR1 reads PRHDT; CDR2 reads FYEKMQ (reference sequence). The CDR3 contains 18 residues. The DNA of the CDR3 is TGTGCCAGCAGCTCCTACTGGACTAGCGGCCGGACCTACAATGAGCAGTTCTTC. Encoded protein: CASSSYWTSGRTYNEQFF.

The rearrangement uses TRBV30 and TRBJ2-7; perhaps TRBD2 as D (6 bases). Trimming stripped 0 bases from V and 0 bases from J, with 9 bases between. CDR3 length: 14 residues. Germline V CDR1 and CDR2: GTSNPN, SVGIG (reference sequence). CDR3 in DNA: TGTGCCTGGAGTGTCGGGGGTGACTCCTACGAGCAGTACTTC. This translates into CAWSVGGDSYEQYF.

The chain uses TRBV3-1 (or the pseudogene TRBV3-2) and TRBJ2-1, with TRBD2 matching over 11 bases. Germline V lookup: CDR1 LGHDT, CDR2 YNNKEL (reference sequence). V was clipped by 4 bases and J by 4 bases; unmatched bases: 9. This CDR3 has 17 residues. The CDR3 loop is CASSLNPGLAVYNEQFF. The CDR3 DNA sequence: TGTGCCAGCAGCCTCAATCCGGGACTAGCGGTATACAATGAGCAGTTCTTC.

The chain employs TRBV13 and TRBJ2-7, with D hard to call. Per the germline V gene, CDR1 is PRHDT and CDR2 is FYEKMQ (reference sequence). The germline V and J ends were trimmed by 3 bases and 0 bases, with 9 bases remaining between them. The CDR3 loop spans 14 amino acids. The CDR3 nucleotides are TGTGCCAGCAGCTTTTCGGCTAGCTCCTACGAGCAGTACTTC. This sequence encodes CASSFSASSYEQYF.

The V gene is TRBV28, the J gene TRBJ1-1; D is perhaps TRBD1 (6 bases). The V and J ends lost 5 bases and 8 bases respectively, with 12 bases between them. Germline lookup yields CDR1 MDHEN and CDR2 SYDVKM. There are 12 residues in the CDR3. The CDR3 DNA follows: TGTGCCAGCAGTATCACAGGGAGCGAAGCTTTCTTT. This codes for CASSITGSEAFF.

The chain couples TRBV6-5 to TRBJ2-7, with TRBD1 matching 7 bases. Germline V gene lookup returns CDR1 MNHEY and CDR2 SVGAGI. The CDR3 runs 15 residues. J lost 3 bases, V lost 3 bases, and 8 bases had no gene match. The CDR3 reads CASSYSGQKNYEQYF. The DNA for the CDR3 is TGTGCCAGCAGTTATTCGGGACAGAAGAACTACGAGCAGTACTTC.

This clone was seen a single time. The rearrangement uses TRBV4-1 and TRBJ1-1; no firm D call. The ends were cut back, 7 bases at V and 4 bases at J, with 13 bases in the middle. The CDR3 runs 13 residues. Germline V gene lookup returns CDR1 MGHRA and CDR2 YSYEKL. CDR3: CASTPRLVTEAFF. CDR3 sequence (DNA): TGCGCCAGCACCCCCAGGTTGGTCACTGAAGCTTTCTTT.

The chain joins TRBV19 to TRBJ2-1; 9 bases match TRBD2. There are 14 residues in the CDR3. V was clipped by 5 bases and J by 5 bases; unmatched bases: 4. The germline V gene encodes CDR1 LNHDA and CDR2 SQIVND (reference sequence). CDR3 region: CASSGASGDNEQFF. CDR3 nucleotide sequence: TGTGCCAGTAGTGGGGCTAGCGGGGACAATGAGCAGTTCTTC.

The chain employs TRBV28 and TRBJ2-1; 7 nucleotides line up with TRBD2. CDR3 length: 15 amino acids. Germline V gene lookup returns CDR1 MDHEN and CDR2 SYDVKM. With V trimmed by 6 bases and J by 12 bases, 17 bases remained unmatched. CDR3 protein: CASSPYRSTSEGQFF. As DNA, the CDR3 is TGTGCCAGCAGCCCTTACCGTTCCACTAGCGAGGGGCAGTTCTTC.

The V and J genes are TRBV4-1 and TRBJ2-1, with TRBD2 matching 9 bases. The ends lost 2 bases at V and 3 bases at J; junction bases unmatched: 5. The germline V gene encodes CDR1 MGHRA and CDR2 YSYEKL. The CDR3 is 16 amino acids. The CDR3 DNA reads TGCGCCAGCAGCCAACTCGGACTAGCGAGCTACAATGAGCAGTTCTTC. It yields the protein CASSQLGLASYNEQFF.

V and J are TRBV19 and TRBJ2-1, with 11 bases fitting TRBD1. Germline V gene data show CDR1 as LNHDA and CDR2 as SQIVND (reference sequence). The CDR3 spans 17 residues. The trim removed 5 bases at V and 4 bases at J, leaving 10 bases unmatched. The CDR3 sequence is CASSPRRGTGGYNEQFF. The CDR3 region has the DNA TGTGCCAGTAGTCCCCGTCGTGGGACAGGGGGTTACAATGAGCAGTTCTTC.

V gene TRBV7-2 combines with J gene TRBJ2-2; D not resolved. Germline V lookup: CDR1 SGHTA, CDR2 FQGNSA. The CDR3 spans 12 residues. Trimming took off 4 bases at V and 3 bases at J, with 3 bases between the two ends. CDR3 in DNA: TGTGCCAGCAGCTCAGACACCGGGGAGCTGTTTTTT. Residues: CASSSDTGELFF.

This rearrangement joins TRBV30 to TRBJ1-6; TRBD1 matches at 8 bases. The V segment lost 5 bases and the J segment 8 bases; nucleotides outside the gene matches: 17. The CDR3 extends over 17 amino acids. The V gene's germline CDR1 is GTSNPN and CDR2 SVGIG (reference sequence). This chain's CDR3 is CAWPGTGFLLDDSPLHF. CDR3 DNA sequence: TGTGCCTGGCCCGGGACAGGCTTTCTTTTGGACGATTCACCCCTCCACTTT.

The rearrangement uses TRBV9 and TRBJ2-1; 11 bases fit TRBD2. This CDR3 has 15 amino acids. Germline CDR1 and CDR2: SGDLS and YYNGEE. Unmatched junction bases numbered 4, after V lost 3 bases and J lost 5 bases. CDR3 in amino acids: CASSATSGSDNEQFF. The CDR3 coding sequence is TGTGCCAGCAGCGCCACTAGCGGGAGCGACAATGAGCAGTTCTTC.

The chain recombines TRBV25-1 with TRBJ2-1; TRBD2 is a possible D gene (6 bases). CDR3 length: 14 residues. The germline V and J ends were trimmed by 5 bases and 2 bases, with 10 bases remaining between them. Germline assignment: CDR1 MGHDK and CDR2 SYGVNS. CDR3 nucleotides: TGTGCCAGCAGTAATGGCGGGGCCTACAATGAGCAGTTCTTC. This sequence encodes CASSNGGAYNEQFF.

The V gene is TRBV18, the J gene TRBJ1-3, with D possibly being TRBD1 (5 bases). Germline V gives CDR1 KGHSH, CDR2 LQKENI. The V and J ends lost 3 bases and 0 bases respectively, with 9 bases between them. This CDR3 has 15 residues. In nucleotides, the CDR3 is TGTGCCAGCTCACCCACGACAGACTCTGGAAACACCATATATTTT. It is translated as CASSPTTDSGNTIYF. The whole variable domain, remainder taken from reference TRBV18 and TRBJ1-3, is NAGVMQNPRHLVRRRGQEARLRCSPMKGHSHVYWYRQLPEEGLKFMVYLQKENIIDESGMPKERFSAEFPKEGPSILRIQQVVRGDSAAYFCASSPTTDSGNTIYFGEGSWLTVV.

This clone has only a few counts. The V call is TRBV2, the J call TRBJ2-1; 7 bases agree with TRBD2. Germline V gene data show CDR1 as SNHLY and CDR2 as FYNNEI. The CDR3 length is 14 residues. Unmatched junction bases numbered 3, after V lost 3 bases and J lost 4 bases. DNA for the CDR3: TGTGCCAGCAGTGATGGGCGGGGGTACAATGAGCAGTTCTTC. Translated: CASSDGRGYNEQFF.

The chain recombines TRBV2 with TRBJ1-3; D is perhaps TRBD1 (6 bases). CDR3 length: 15 amino acids. Deletions cut 4 bases from V and 2 bases from J, with 12 bases between. Germline CDR1 SNHLY, CDR2 FYNNEI. The CDR3 spells CASSVQAGAGNTIYF. CDR3 sequence (DNA): TGTGCCAGCAGTGTACAGGCAGGGGCTGGAAACACCATATATTTT.

The genes are TRBV5-4 and TRBJ2-2; 11 bases match TRBD2. The CDR3 has 16 amino acids. Germline V gene lookup returns CDR1 SGHNT and CDR2 YYREEE (reference sequence). Trimming removed 4 bases from V and 4 bases from J; junction bases left unmatched: 6. DNA for the CDR3: TGTGCCAGCAGCATTAGCGGGAGGGCCGGCACCGGGGAGCTGTTTTTT. It yields the protein CASSISGRAGTGELFF.